This T cell receptor (beta chain) was sequenced during a study of CD8+CD57+ T cells in acquired aplastic anemia. The wider study: Sorted cells (CD4+ and CD8+) yielded DNA amounts that averaged about 3.4 ug. Study-wide points: Any difference that existed in CD8+ Simpson's diversity between patients and controls was not significant. Common to patients and controls were about 31 CD8+ CDR3 sequences.

The template for TCR beta VDJ and CDR3 sequence profiling was genomic DNA. One entry per CDR3 protein, called by TCRdb with MiXCR from the reads. The sample yields about 81,000 distinct CDR3 sequences, 40% to 55% seen once. This CDR3 spans 11 amino acids. Between the trimmed V and J ends, which lost 1 base and 7 bases, there was a span of 4 bases. Regarding this clonotype: Its specificity is not known.

This TCR came from a human donor in good health, serving as a control. The V call is TRBV12-3 or TRBV12-4, the J call TRBJ1-2; D is ambiguous. Sequences were obtained from sorted CD4+, CD8+, or CD8+CD57+ T cells (not recorded which) from PBMCs. DNA of the CDR3: TGTGCCAGCAGTTTAGGGTTTGGCTACACCTTC. Protein product: CASSLGFGYTF.